This entry lists 16 T cell receptor beta chains sequenced from one sample in a study of T cell responses to AZD1222 COVID-19 vaccine (dated by TCRdb to the early 2020s). The time point label here, explained by the study, means: baseline before first vaccination. Libraries came from the immunoSEQ multiplex PCR assay. The immuneACCESS repertoire file appears here via TCRdb, limited to in-frame rearrangements. These files lack a portion of the clones; in checked studies, under half of the deficit traces to unresolved V genes, and the cause of the others is not known. In all, the sample holds about 150,000 clones, and more than 90% of those were seen once. About 20% of the sample is taken by the ten largest. Material: peripheral blood, obtained on day 0 of AZD1222 vaccination. The origin of the receptors is an adult in good health.

The chain joins TRBV5-5 to TRBJ2-2; 11 nucleotides align to TRBD2. The CDR3 has 15 amino acids. Germline CDR1 SGHKS, CDR2 YYEKEE (reference sequence). V shed 3 bases, J shed 5 bases, and the junction held 3 bases outside the gene matches. The CDR3 DNA is TGTGCCAGCAGCTCGGGGACTAGCGGAACCGGGGAGCTGTTTTTT. It encodes CASSSGTSGTGELFF.

The chain employs TRBV7-9 and TRBJ2-1; D call uncertain. The germline CDR1 and CDR2 sequences are SEHNR and FQNEAQ (reference sequence). The germline V and J ends were trimmed by 5 bases and 8 bases, with 13 bases remaining between them. The CDR3 is 13 residues long. CDR3 in DNA: TGTGCCAGCAGCCGGAACGGATACGATGAGCAGTTCTTC. As protein: CASSRNGYDEQFF.

This clone was observed a single time. This chain links TRBV9 with TRBJ1-2; possibly TRBD1 for D (6 bases). The CDR3 runs to 15 residues. The germline V gene has CDR1 SGDLS and CDR2 YYNGEE. Trimming pared 0 bases from V and 4 bases from J, leaving 13 bases between. The CDR3: CASSVERGAPYGYTF. The CDR3 DNA sequence: TGTGCCAGCAGCGTAGAACGGGGGGCCCCCTATGGCTACACCTTC.

DNA of the CDR3: TGTGCCAGCAGCCCCCCCGGACTAGCGGGAAGGAATGAGCAGTTCTTC. Protein sequence: CASSPPGLAGRNEQFF. The V gene is TRBV11-2, the J gene TRBJ2-1, with 12 bases matching TRBD2. The V and J ends lost 5 bases and 7 bases, in that order; junction bases with no gene match: 9. This CDR3 spans 16 amino acids. The germline V gene encodes CDR1 SGHAT and CDR2 FQNNGV.

Comment on this clone: The same CDR3 is also encoded by other DNA sequences in this sample. This chain uses TRBV30 with TRBJ1-5; 8 bases fit TRBD1. From germline, CDR1 is GTSNPN and CDR2 SVGIG (reference sequence). The J segment lost 5 bases and the V segment lost 0 bases, leaving 0 bases of the junction unmatched. The CDR3 consists of 13 residues. CDR3 DNA: TGTGCCTGGAGTGTACAGGGGGATCAGCCCCAGCATTTT. Translation: CAWSVQGDQPQHF. Supplemented by reference TRBV30 and TRBJ1-5, the full variable domain reads SQTIHQWPATLVQPVGSPLSLECTVEGTSNPNLYWYRQAAGRGLQLLFYSVGIGQISSEVPQNLSASRPQDRQFILSSKKLLLSDSGFYLCAWSVQGDQPQHFGDGTRLSIL.

This chain joins TRBV28 and TRBJ2-3; 7 nucleotides agree with TRBD2. J gave up 0 bases and V 5 bases, and 5 bases lay outside the gene matches. The CDR3 has 15 residues. The germline gives CDR1 MDHEN, CDR2 SYDVKM. This CDR3 is CASSHDGGSTDTQYF. DNA for the CDR3: TGTGCCAGCAGTCATGACGGGGGGAGCACAGATACGCAGTATTTT.

The CDR3 DNA follows: TGTGCCAGCAAAGGGGACGGTGACTATGGCTACACCTTC. This sequence encodes CASKGDGDYGYTF. The chain has TRBV6-6 and TRBJ1-2; TRBD1 is a possible D gene (5 bases). Germline-derived CDR1 and CDR2 are MNHNY and SVGAGI (reference sequence). The CDR3 consists of 13 residues. Between the trimmed V and J ends, which lost 7 bases and 3 bases, there was a span of 12 bases.

This sequence joins TRBV18 and TRBJ2-3; 7 nucleotides align to TRBD2. CDR3 length: 15 residues. Germline lookup yields CDR1 KGHSH and CDR2 LQKENI. With 1 base clipped from V and 3 bases from J, the junction kept 4 bases outside the gene matches. CDR3 coding DNA: TGTGCCAGCTCACCACGGGAGGGTGGAACAGATACGCAGTATTTT. This gives the protein CASSPREGGTDTQYF.

This clone appeared once. The J gene is TRBJ2-3, the V gene TRBV27, with 7 bases identical to TRBD2. Germline values: CDR1 MNHEY, CDR2 SMNVEV (reference sequence). V lost 1 base and J lost 1; bases outside the gene matches: 2. CDR3 length: 15 amino acids. The CDR3: CASSLYLAGTDTQYF. The CDR3 bases are TGTGCCAGCAGTTTATATCTAGCGGGCACAGATACGCAGTATTTT.

This clone was recorded a few times. This rearrangement joins TRBV6-5 to TRBJ1-6; D not certain. Germline assignment: CDR1 MNHEY and CDR2 SVGAGI. The CDR3 is 13 amino acids. V lost 5 bases to trimming and J lost 10 bases, with 12 bases between them. CDR3 bases: TGTGCCAGCAGTACCGGGTCCTGGTCACCCCTCCACTTT. Translating it yields CASSTGSWSPLHF.

This chain uses TRBV10-3 with TRBJ2-7; no clear D gene. Germline V gene data show CDR1 as ENHRY and CDR2 as SYGVKD. The CDR3 extends over 16 amino acids. Deletions cut 0 bases from V and 3 bases from J, with 15 bases between. The CDR3 here is CAISESKVNQVYEQYF. As DNA, the CDR3 is TGTGCCATCAGTGAGTCCAAGGTGAACCAGGTCTACGAGCAGTACTTC.

V usage is TRBV7-9 and J usage is TRBJ2-7; D possibly corresponds to TRBD1 (6 bases). V was pared by 6 bases and J by 0 bases, with 9 bases between. The CDR3 consists of 13 residues. Germline loops: CDR1 SEHNR, CDR2 FQNEAQ (reference sequence). The CDR3 region is CASSSGVSYEQYF. In nucleotides, the CDR3 is TGTGCCAGCAGTTCAGGGGTCTCCTACGAGCAGTACTTC.

The chain combines TRBV2 with TRBJ2-3; 8 bases are shared with TRBD1. The V gene end was trimmed by 4 bases and the J gene end by 3 bases; junction bases not matched to a gene: 6. The CDR3 has 15 residues. Germline V CDR1 and CDR2: SNHLY, FYNNEI. The chain's CDR3 is CASSAPRGRTDTQYF. CDR3 coding DNA: TGTGCCAGCAGTGCCCCCAGGGGGCGTACAGATACGCAGTATTTT.

The V call is TRBV6-5, the J call TRBJ2-3, with no clear D. V was pared by 6 bases and J by 1 base, with 8 bases between. CDR1 and CDR2 (germline): MNHEY, SVGAGI. This CDR3 is built from 13 residues. The CDR3 sequence: CASRNRGTDTQYF. CDR3 bases: TGTGCCAGCAGGAACCGCGGCACAGATACGCAGTATTTT.

The gene calls are TRBV7-2 and TRBJ2-1, with D uncertain. The CDR3 length is 11 residues. V was shortened by 1 base and J by 10 bases, with 5 bases between the two germline ends. Per the germline V gene, CDR1 is SGHTA and CDR2 is FQGNSA. CDR3 residues: CASSLGQEQFF. Written as DNA, the CDR3 is TGTGCCAGCAGCTTAGGACAAGAGCAGTTCTTC.

The chain has TRBV24-1 and TRBJ2-7; possibly TRBD1 or TRBD2 for D (5 bases each). Trimming took 2 bases from V and 1 from J, leaving 17 bases between them. This CDR3 comprises 17 residues. The germline V gene encodes CDR1 KGHDR and CDR2 SFDVKD. CDR3 sequence reads: CATSDYEEGTSSYEQYF. The CDR3 coding sequence is TGTGCCACCAGTGATTACGAGGAAGGGACGTCATCCTACGAGCAGTACTTC.